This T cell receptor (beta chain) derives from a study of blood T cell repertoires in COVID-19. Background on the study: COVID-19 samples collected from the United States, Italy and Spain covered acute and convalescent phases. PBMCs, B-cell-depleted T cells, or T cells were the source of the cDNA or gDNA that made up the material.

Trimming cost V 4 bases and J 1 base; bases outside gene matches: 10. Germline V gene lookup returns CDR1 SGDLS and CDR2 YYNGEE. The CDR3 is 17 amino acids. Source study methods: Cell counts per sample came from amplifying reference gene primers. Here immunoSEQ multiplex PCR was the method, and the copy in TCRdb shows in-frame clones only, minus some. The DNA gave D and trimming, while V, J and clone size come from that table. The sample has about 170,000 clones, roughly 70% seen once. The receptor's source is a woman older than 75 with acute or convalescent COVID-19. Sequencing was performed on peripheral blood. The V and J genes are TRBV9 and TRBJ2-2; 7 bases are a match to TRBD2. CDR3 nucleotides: TGTGCCAGCAGCCCCGAGTGGGCTAGCGGGAACACCGGGGAGCTGTTTTTT. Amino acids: CASSPEWASGNTGELFF.